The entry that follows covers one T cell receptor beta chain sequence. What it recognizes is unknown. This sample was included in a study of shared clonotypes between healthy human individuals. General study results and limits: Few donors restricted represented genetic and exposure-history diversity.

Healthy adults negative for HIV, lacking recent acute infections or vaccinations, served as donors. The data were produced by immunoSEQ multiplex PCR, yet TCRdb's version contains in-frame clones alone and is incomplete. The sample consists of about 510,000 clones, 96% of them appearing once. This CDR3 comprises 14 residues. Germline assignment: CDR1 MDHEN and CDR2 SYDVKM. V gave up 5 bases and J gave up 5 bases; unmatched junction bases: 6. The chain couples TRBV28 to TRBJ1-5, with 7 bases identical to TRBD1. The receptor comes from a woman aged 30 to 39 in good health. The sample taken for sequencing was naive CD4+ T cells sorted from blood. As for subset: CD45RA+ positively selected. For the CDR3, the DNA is TGTGCCAGCAGTCCTAGGGGGCTCGATCAGCCCCAGCATTTT. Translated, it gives CASSPRGLDQPQHF.